What follows are 8 T cell receptor beta chains derived from one specimen sequenced in a study of blood T cell repertoires in COVID-19. Generated by immunoSEQ multiplex PCR, the TCRdb table keeps only in-frame clones and is missing some. The profile covers some 400,000 clones, with more than 85% appearing a single time and around 3% taken by the ten largest. The sequenced sample was peripheral blood. The source is a human donor in a cohort sampled during active COVID-19.

This clone was observed a handful of times. This chain connects TRBV19 to TRBJ2-7; 9 bases map to TRBD1. CDR3 size: 14 residues. V dropped 7 bases and J dropped 2; count of bases not matched to a gene: 6. The germline V gene has CDR1 LNHDA and CDR2 SQIVND (reference sequence). CDR3 coding DNA: TGTGCCAGTAATCCGGGACAGGGCCCCTACGAGCAGTACTTC. Protein: CASNPGQGPYEQYF.

This rearrangement joins TRBV12-3 or TRBV12-4 to TRBJ2-1, with 9 positions matching TRBD2. V was pared by 6 bases and J by 9 bases, with 3 bases of the junction left unmatched. The CDR3 runs 12 residues. Written as DNA, the CDR3 is TGTGCCAGCAGACCTAGCGGGATTGAGCAGTTCTTC. This sequence encodes CASRPSGIEQFF.

This clone was detected only a few times. J is TRBJ1-2 and V is TRBV28; 10 nucleotides agree with TRBD1. The CDR3 loop spans 16 amino acids. Germline V gene data show CDR1 as MDHEN and CDR2 as SYDVKM. After removal of 5 bases from V and 6 bases from J, the junction contained 12 bases not matched to a gene. This CDR3 reads CASSVSGTGVPDGYTF. The CDR3 DNA sequence: TGTGCCAGCAGTGTATCCGGGACAGGGGTACCGGATGGCTACACCTTC.

The genes are TRBV30 and TRBJ2-2; TRBD2 matches 9 bases. The J segment lost 2 bases and the V segment lost 2 bases, leaving 6 bases of the junction unmatched. The CDR3 consists of 16 residues. The germline V gene has CDR1 GTSNPN and CDR2 SVGIG (reference sequence). CDR3 in amino acids: CAWSTGAGGNTGELFF. The CDR3 DNA reads as TGTGCCTGGAGTACCGGAGCGGGGGGCAACACCGGGGAGCTGTTTTTT.

This clone was observed at least ten times. The chain links TRBV6-5 to TRBJ1-2; D unresolved. From germline, CDR1 is MNHEY and CDR2 SVGAGI. V was pared by 7 bases and J by 0 bases, with 15 bases between. CDR3 length: 15 residues. The CDR3, as DNA: TGTGCCAGCACCCAAGGGAGGGCCGCTAACTATGGCTACACCTTC. The encoded protein is CASTQGRAANYGYTF.

The rearrangement joins TRBV5-1 to TRBJ2-7; possibly TRBD2 for D (5 bases). Trimming took off 4 bases at V and 6 bases at J, with 17 bases between the two ends. Germline V gene data show CDR1 as SGHRS and CDR2 as YFSETQ. The CDR3 covers 14 residues. Here the CDR3 reads CASSRETVSPEQYF. CDR3 nucleotide sequence: TGCGCCAGCAGCAGGGAGACTGTTTCGCCCGAGCAGTACTTC. Supplemented by reference TRBV5-1 and TRBJ2-7, the full variable domain reads KAGVTQTPRYLIKTRGQQVTLSCSPISGHRSVSWYQQTPGQGLQFLFEYFSETQRNKGNFPGRFSGRQFSNSRSEMNVSTLELGDSALYLCASSRETVSPEQYFGPGTRLTVT.

In its sample, this clone was seen once. This same CDR3 is encoded by further DNA sequences in the sample. The chain links TRBV5-1 to TRBJ1-1; no firm D call. The germline V and J ends were trimmed by 1 base and 0 bases, with 4 bases remaining between them. Per the germline V gene, CDR1 is SGHRS and CDR2 is YFSETQ. The CDR3 totals 13 residues. The CDR3 here is CASSLSLNTEAFF. The CDR3 DNA reads TGCGCCAGCAGCTTGTCCTTGAACACTGAAGCTTTCTTT.

The V gene is TRBV2, the J gene TRBJ2-3; TRBD2 matches at 10 bases. Germline assignment: CDR1 SNHLY and CDR2 FYNNEI. Trimming removed 8 bases from V and 4 bases from J; junction bases left unmatched: 6. CDR3 size: 14 residues. CDR3 nucleotide sequence: TGTGCCAGCCTAGCGGGAGTTTTTTCAGATACGCAGTATTTT. Translated: CASLAGVFSDTQYF.